Detailed here is one TCR beta chain. Each CDR3 protein is one row after TCRdb ran MiXCR on the 5' RACE reads. The sample has some 900,000 distinct CDR3 sequences; over 9% are singletons. The sample originates from a study of identical twins. This sample was also put to use in a study of yellow fever vaccine responses in identical twins.

Sequences were obtained from PBMCs. The TCR originated in a young woman in good health.

The CDR3 loop reads CSAQVLTAHMNTEAFF. The CDR3 bases are TGCAGTGCCCAGGTTTTGACAGCACATATGAACACTGAAGCTTTCTTT. V usage is TRBV20-1 and J usage is TRBJ1-1, with D possibly matching TRBD1 (5 bases). Germline V gives CDR1 DFQATT, CDR2 SNEGSKA (reference sequence). The V gene lost 6 bases and the J gene lost 0 bases, with 20 bases spanning the gap. The CDR3 has 16 residues.